This TCR beta chain derives from a study of T cells in Graves' hyperthyroidism and ophthalmopathy. Germline values: CDR1 SNHLY, CDR2 FYNNEI. There are 15 residues in the CDR3. Unmatched junction bases numbered 10, after V lost 6 bases and J lost 7 bases. Findings and limits, study-wide: Peripheral blood also featured most of the thyroid clonotypes expanded above 0.001.

This clonotype was detected ten times or more. Its cognate antigen is unknown. Researchers took RNA transcripts and amplified the TCR beta CDR3 regions from them. In the first-round RT-PCR of the TCR CDR3, the HTBI primer set was used. A single record per CDR3 protein comes from TCRdb applying MiXCR to the multiplex PCR reads. The table lists 490,000 or so distinct CDR3 sequences, roughly 21% of them singletons. This sequence joins TRBV2 and TRBJ2-1; 9 bases fit TRBD1. Sequencing was done on a sample of blood. This TCR came from a middle-aged man with Graves' ophthalmopathy. The CDR3 bases are TGTGCCAGCAGGGGGGACAGGGTGCGGGATAATGAGCAGTTCTTC. Amino acids: CASRGDRVRDNEQFF.